The rows below give T cell receptor beta chains drawn from one sample of a study of OX40 agonist ivuxolimab in advanced cancers. TCRdb keeps only in-frame clones here, not all; method: immunoSEQ multiplex PCR. The sample yields 47,000 or so clones, around nine tenths seen once. The sample was CD4+ or CD8+ T cells sorted from blood, taken in a trial of the OX40 agonist ivuxolimab. The origin of the receptors is an adult with an advanced solid tumor such as melanoma, head and neck, liver or kidney cancer. Each CDR3 is given with its conserved first and last residue. The order of the fields is clone size, J gene, D gene, V gene, CDR3 DNA, CDR3 protein. A D gene is named only where the DNA matches it firmly. Expanded clones are given a class, and other clones once, few, many or no size at all.

>.|TRBJ2-7|.|TRBV6-5
TGTGCCAGCAGTTATAACAGGGCTAGCTCCTACGAGCAGTACTTC
CASSYNRASSYEQYF
>.|TRBJ2-3|TRBD2|TRBV5-1
TGCGCCAGCAGCTGGCTGACTAGCGGGGGCACAGATACGCAGTATTTT
CASSWLTSGGTDTQYF
>once|TRBJ2-3|TRBD2|TRBV28
TGTGCCAGCAGTTTAACTCGCGGGGGAATCACAGATACGCAGTATTTT
CASSLTRGGITDTQYF
>.|TRBJ1-2|.|TRBV10-1
TGCGCCAGCAGTCCCTGGAGGGACTATGGCTACACCTTC
CASSPWRDYGYTF
>.|TRBJ1-2|.|TRBV4-1
TGCGCCAGCAGCCAATCGGGAGTGTTTACCTATGGCTACACCTTC
CASSQSGVFTYGYTF
>once|TRBJ2-7|TRBD2|TRBV27
TGTGCCAGCAGTTTATCGGCTAGCGGAGGGTACGAGCAGTACTTC
CASSLSASGGYEQYF
>.|TRBJ2-4|TRBD1|TRBV19
TGTGCCAGTAGTAACCGCCGGGACAGGGAGGCCATTCAGTACTTC
CASSNRRDREAIQYF
>.|TRBJ1-3|TRBD1|TRBV15
TGTGCCACCAGCAGAGAGTGGGCAGGGGGTCACTCTGGAAACACCATATATTTT
CATSREWAGGHSGNTIYF
>.|TRBJ2-7|.|TRBV28
TGTGCCAGCAGTTTGTTCCGGGAAGACCCCACCTACGAGCAGTACTTC
CASSLFREDPTYEQYF
>.|TRBJ1-6|.|TRBV6-6
TGTGCCAGCAGTTACTCGAAGCGAAAGGGATCACCCCTCCACTTT
CASSYSKRKGSPLHF
>.|TRBJ1-5|.|TRBV15
TGTGCCACCAGCTTCCAATGGGGGTTGACGGGGAGCAATCAGCCCCAGCATTTT
CATSFQWGLTGSNQPQHF
>few|TRBJ2-3|TRBD2|TRBV6-6
TGTGCCAGCAGGCATGTAGCGGGGGGGAACACAGATACGCAGTATTTT
CASRHVAGGNTDTQYF
>.|TRBJ1-2|TRBD1|TRBV7-9
TGTGCCAGCAGCTTAGGAAGGACAGGCTTTAACTATGGCTACACCTTC
CASSLGRTGFNYGYTF
>.|TRBJ2-1|.|TRBV19
TGTGCCAGTAGTATAGTGGCAGCGATATACAATGAGCAGTTCTTC
CASSIVAAIYNEQFF
>once|TRBJ1-1|.|TRBV5-1
TGCGCCAGCAGCGCGACAAGAGGGCGGGCCAGCCGGGACCCTGAAGCTTTCTTT
CASSATRGRASRDPEAFF
>.|TRBJ2-5|TRBD1|TRBV19
TGTGCCAGTAAGACAGGGGCGAAGGAAGAGACCCAGTACTTC
CASKTGAKEETQYF
>once|TRBJ2-7|TRBD1|TRBV5-1
TGCGCCAGCAGCTTGCGGGGACAGGGGAACTACGAGCAGTACTTC
CASSLRGQGNYEQYF
>.|TRBJ2-1|.|TRBV19
TGTGCCAGTAGTCGGCGGGACTCCTCCTACAATGAGCAGTTCTTC
CASSRRDSSYNEQFF
>.|TRBJ1-2|.|TRBV6-1
TGTGCCAGCAGTGAAATACAGAAAGAGCTAGACTATGGCTACACCTTC
CASSEIQKELDYGYTF
>.|TRBJ2-1|.|TRBV10-3
TGTGCCATCAGTGAGGCTATGGCGGGGGCCCTCTACAATGAGCAGTTCTTC
CAISEAMAGALYNEQFF
>.|TRBJ2-4|.|TRBV10-3
TGTGCCATCAGTTCTACAGAAGCCAAAAACATTCAGTACTTC
CAISSTEAKNIQYF
>.|TRBJ1-4|.|TRBV4-1
TGCGCCAGCAGCCAAGATCGAGGGGGGGTTGAAAAACTGTTTTTT
CASSQDRGGVEKLFF
>once|TRBJ2-5|TRBD2|TRBV27
TGTGCCAGCAGTTTATGGGCGGGGGAAGAGACCCAGTACTTC
CASSLWAGEETQYF
>.|TRBJ2-7|.|TRBV19
TGTGCCAGTAGTATAGTTAGCGGTAATAACGAGCAGTACTTC
CASSIVSGNNEQYF
>.|TRBJ2-3|TRBD1|TRBV9
TGTGCCAGCAGCGTAGAGAAGGGGGCCGGGGATACGCAGTATTTT
CASSVEKGAGDTQYF
>.|TRBJ2-4|.|TRBV7-9
TGTGCCAGCAGCCCAGGGACACAATCCGCAGGCATTCAGTACTTC
CASSPGTQSAGIQYF
>few|TRBJ1-1|.|TRBV12-5
TGTGCTAGTGACAGTGGGACTGAAGCTTTCTTT
CASDSGTEAFF
>.|TRBJ2-7|.|TRBV19
TGTGCCAGTAGTGTCGCCCTCCTCGGGCCCGTCTACGAGCAGTACTTC
CASSVALLGPVYEQYF
>.|TRBJ2-1|.|TRBV2
TGTGCCAGCAGTGACTCCCTGGGACCGAGGGATAATGAGCAGTTCTTC
CASSDSLGPRDNEQFF
>.|TRBJ1-1|.|TRBV11-2
TGTGCCAGCAGCTTAACGGGCAGGTGGGACACTGAAGCTTTCTTT
CASSLTGRWDTEAFF
>.|TRBJ2-7|.|TRBV15
TGTGCCACCAGCCTGCCGGGTGGTCACGAGCAGTACTTC
CATSLPGGHEQYF
>.|TRBJ2-5|TRBD2|TRBV19
TGTGCCAGTAGTATCGGGGCGGGAGGCGTCGAGACCCAGTACTTC
CASSIGAGGVETQYF
>.|TRBJ1-1|.|TRBV4-1
TGCGCCAGCAGCCAAGATCGAGCTGAAGCTTTCTTT
CASSQDRAEAFF
>.|TRBJ2-7|.|TRBV11-2
TGTGCCAGCAGCTTAGACTCCAAAATGGGGCTAGCAGCGACCTACGAGCAGTACTTC
CASSLDSKMGLAATYEQYF
>.|TRBJ2-5|.|TRBV18
TGTGCCAGCTCACCGCTCTCAAAAGAGACCCAGTACTTC
CASSPLSKETQYF
>.|TRBJ2-1|.|TRBV6-5
TGTGCCAGCAGTTACGGGGGCGGGTTTAATGAGCAGTTCTTC
CASSYGGGFNEQFF
>.|TRBJ1-1|TRBD1|TRBV5-4
TGTGCCAGCAGCCACCGGACAGGAAACACTGAAGCTTTCTTT
CASSHRTGNTEAFF
>.|TRBJ2-1|TRBD1|TRBV28
TGTGCCAGCAATCTGCGACAGGGTTCTTCATTTGAGCAGTTCTTC
CASNLRQGSSFEQFF
>once|TRBJ2-7|.|TRBV5-8
TGTGCCAGCAGCTTGGTTTTATGGCACCACTACGAGCAGTACTTC
CASSLVLWHHYEQYF
>.|TRBJ2-1|TRBD2|TRBV9
TGTGCCAGCAGCGTAAATGTACTAGCGGGAGTCGGTGAGCAGTTCTTC
CASSVNVLAGVGEQFF